This entry features one T cell receptor (beta chain) sequence. The antigen is undetermined. MiXCR, applied by TCRdb to the reads, yields one record per CDR3 protein. Altogether 350,000 to 450,000 distinct CDR3 sequences are present, about a sixth being singletons, with the ten largest covering approximately 10%. The V end lost 6 bases, the J end lost 0 bases, and 17 bases lay between the germline ends. Germline-derived CDR1 and CDR2 are MNHEY and SVGEGT. This CDR3 region has 16 residues. The data are from a study of T cell repertoires in cytomegalovirus infection. Notes on the study in general: HLA-C-restricted CMV-specific TCR beta clonotypes were dominant in the ex vivo response.

The gene calls are TRBV6-2 or TRBV6-3 and TRBJ2-5; D is unresolved. The source of this sequence is a human donor in good health (CMV status not recorded). Some clones in this sample may be carry-over from other donors' samples. Sequencing input: PBMCs. This CDR3 is CASRSPRATYQETQYF. For the CDR3, the DNA is TGTGCCAGCAGATCCCCCCGGGCGACCTACCAAGAGACCCAGTACTTC.